The rows below give T cell receptor beta chains drawn from one sample of a study of T cell responses to AZD1222 COVID-19 vaccine. The assay was immunoSEQ multiplex PCR, and TCRdb's table has in-frame clones only and misses some. In the table there are about 150,000 clones, roughly 84% of which are singletons. Sequencing was performed on peripheral blood, taken on day 0 of AZD1222 vaccination. Source of these receptors: an adult in good health. CDR3s leave out the opening cysteine and the closing phenylalanine or tryptophan. Clone size is not always given. Where it is, it says once, few, many or a class for expanded clones.

V: TRBV6-5
J: TRBJ1-3
size: -
CDR3: ASTQGLLSGNTIY

V: TRBV2
J: TRBJ2-1
size: -
CDR3: ASSADRGHNEQF

V: TRBV6-6
J: TRBJ1-2
size: once
CDR3: ASNEAGTGYT

V: TRBV27
J: TRBJ1-5
size: -
CDR3: ASSLTASNQPQH

V: TRBV28
J: TRBJ1-2
size: few
CDR3: ASRHSTGYGYT

V: TRBV3-1/TRBV3-2
J: TRBJ2-7
size: -
CDR3: ASSQGQSYEQY

V: TRBV9
J: TRBJ1-2
size: -
CDR3: ASSATGQNYGYT

V: TRBV6-5
J: TRBJ2-7
size: -
CDR3: ASSLTPGARGQY

V: TRBV28
J: TRBJ2-1
size: -
CDR3: ASSPGGPKNEQF

V: TRBV7-8
J: TRBJ1-6
size: -
CDR3: ATTGRDYNSPLH

V: TRBV15
J: TRBJ1-3
size: -
CDR3: ATSRDRKNTIY

V: TRBV19
J: TRBJ1-2
size: few
CDR3: ASSSSRTGNYGYT

V: TRBV11-2
J: TRBJ1-6
size: -
CDR3: ASSLASRQGVDSPLH

V: TRBV7-3
J: TRBJ1-2
size: -
CDR3: ASSFEDRYGYT